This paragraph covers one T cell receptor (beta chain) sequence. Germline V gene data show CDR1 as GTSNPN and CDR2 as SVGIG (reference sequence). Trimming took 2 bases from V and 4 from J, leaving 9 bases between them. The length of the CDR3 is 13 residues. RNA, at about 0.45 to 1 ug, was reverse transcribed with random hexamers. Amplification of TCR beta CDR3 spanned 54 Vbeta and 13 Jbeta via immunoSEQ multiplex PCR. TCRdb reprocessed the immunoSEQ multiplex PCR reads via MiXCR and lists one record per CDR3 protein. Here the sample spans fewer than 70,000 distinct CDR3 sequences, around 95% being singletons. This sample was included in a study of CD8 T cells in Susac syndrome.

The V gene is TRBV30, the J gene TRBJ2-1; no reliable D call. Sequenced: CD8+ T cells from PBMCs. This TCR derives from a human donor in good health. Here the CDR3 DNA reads TGTGCCTGGAGTCCGGGTTTTTACAATGAGCAGTTCTTC. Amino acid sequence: CAWSPGFYNEQFF. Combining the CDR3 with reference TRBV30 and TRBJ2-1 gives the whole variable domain SQTIHQWPATLVQPVGSPLSLECTVEGTSNPNLYWYRQAAGRGLQLLFYSVGIGQISSEVPQNLSASRPQDRQFILSSKKLLLSDSGFYLCAWSPGFYNEQFFGPGTRLTVL.